The table lists the clone carrying this T cell receptor (beta chain) with a few counts. CDR1 is SGHDT, CDR2 YYEEEE, per germline. Trimming removed 8 bases from V and 3 bases from J, with 11 bases in between. This CDR3 contains 12 residues. It was with random hexamers that 0.5 to 1 ug RNA was reverse transcribed. The amplification used immunoSEQ multiplex PCR on TCR beta CDR3; it spanned 54 Vbeta and 13 Jbeta. TCRdb used MiXCR to reprocess the immunoSEQ multiplex PCR reads, holding one entry per CDR3 protein. This repertoire shows about 120,000 distinct CDR3 sequences, over 85% found once; its top ten account for around 0.21%. This sample is drawn from a study of CD8 T cells in Susac syndrome. Overall study context: Blood was drawn from Susac syndrome patients while they were therapy-naive, on corticosteroids, or on intravenous immunoglobulin alone.

The authors carried out high-throughput sequencing of TCR beta. They applied it to CD8+ and CD4+ T cells obtained from blood. The CD8+ and CD4+ T cells were isolated magnetically using a negative isolation approach, whereas the TEMRA cells were enriched by FACS. The source is a human donor with Susac syndrome. The V and J genes are TRBV5-6 and TRBJ1-1; tentatively, D is TRBD1 (5 bases). The sample was CD8+ T cells from PBMCs. In DNA form, the CDR3 reads TGTGCCAGTAGTAGAGGGGACACTGAAGCTTTCTTT. Protein sequence: CASSRGDTEAFF.